This paragraph reports one T cell receptor (beta chain). Its antigen is unknown. The sample originates from a study of response to subunit inactivated influenza vaccine. Study results and caveats: With each seasonal influenza vaccination, the authors suggested, few new T cells are recruited.

TCRdb independently ran MiXCR on the RT-PCR reads; one entry per CDR3 protein. The repertoire holds around 530,000 distinct CDR3 sequences, 16% seen once, with 2.5% to 3.5% in the top ten. This TCR was sampled from a man aged 50 to 69 who received an inactivated influenza vaccine. The sequenced sample was CD4+ T cells sorted from PBMCs, obtained approximately 25 months after vaccination.

The CDR3 DNA is TGTGCTAGTGGTTTGGTACTGGGACAGGGCATCTACGAGCAGTACTTC. This codes for CASGLVLGQGIYEQYF. This rearrangement joins TRBV12-5 to TRBJ2-7; 9 bases line up with TRBD1. The CDR3 is 16 amino acids. Germline V CDR1 and CDR2: LGHNT, FRNRAP. The ends lost 0 bases at V and 3 bases at J; junction bases unmatched: 6. Variable domain in full (rest from reference TRBV12-5 and TRBJ2-7): DARVTQTPRHKVTEMGQEVTMRCQPILGHNTVFWYRQTMMQGLELLAYFRNRAPLDDSGMPKDRFSAEMPDATLATLKIQPSEPRDSAVYFCASGLVLGQGIYEQYFGPGTRLTVT.